Each of the 27 T cell receptor beta chains below was sequenced from the same sample in a study of T cells in localized non-small cell lung cancer. TCRdb's copy holds only in-frame clones and misses some; the assay was immunoSEQ multiplex PCR. The table shows about 11,000 clones, with 85% to 95% occurring only once. Sequences were derived from peripheral blood, sampled before any cancer treatment. Receptors originate from a male donor older than 55 with stage III lung adenocarcinoma.

The sample holds one count of this clone. J is TRBJ2-2 and V is TRBV7-6, with D unclear. V lost 3 bases and J 6 bases, leaving 8 bases between the germline ends. Germline V gene sequence: CDR1 SGHVS, CDR2 FNYEAQ. The CDR3 has 13 residues. The CDR3 nucleotides read TGTGCCAGCAGCTTGGCGGTGTCCGGGGAGCTGTTTTTT. As protein: CASSLAVSGELFF.

This clone was counted only a few times. The V and J genes are TRBV7-2 and TRBJ2-7; D gene unclear. CDR3 length: 13 amino acids. V lost 1 base and J lost 3, with 7 bases in between. The germline CDR1 and CDR2 sequences are SGHTA and FQGNSA. The CDR3 DNA reads as TGTGCCAGCAGCTTAGTTTTGAGCTACGAGCAGTACTTC. This encodes CASSLVLSYEQYF.

Here the CDR3 DNA reads TGTGCCAGCAGAGTCCAGGATTCCTACGAGCAGTACTTC. Its protein product is CASRVQDSYEQYF. This chain joins TRBV28 and TRBJ2-7, with no clear D. Germline CDR1 is MDHEN and CDR2 is SYDVKM. This CDR3 has 13 residues. V lost 6 bases and J lost 1, with 10 bases in between.

The J gene is TRBJ1-4, the V gene TRBV5-1; D possibly corresponds to TRBD1 (5 bases). The CDR3 is made up of 15 amino acids. Germline lookup yields CDR1 SGHRS and CDR2 YFSETQ. V lost 5 bases and J lost 2, with 13 bases in between. CDR3 sequence reads: CASRIRESTNEKLFF. The CDR3, as DNA: TGCGCCAGCAGAATCAGGGAGTCGACTAATGAAAAACTGTTTTTT.

The chain employs TRBV9 and TRBJ2-2; D possibly corresponds to TRBD1 (5 bases). The CDR3 consists of 14 residues. CDR1 is SGDLS and CDR2 is YYNGEE in the germline V gene. V was clipped by 3 bases and J by 8 bases, with 14 bases between them. CDR3 nucleotide sequence: TGTGCCAGCAGCGGTAGCAGGGTCACGGGGGAGCTGTTTTTT. Protein sequence: CASSGSRVTGELFF.

The chain employs TRBV18 and TRBJ2-7, with 10 bases identical to TRBD1. V lost 3 bases and J lost 5; bases outside the gene matches: 10. The length of the CDR3 is 16 residues. In germline, CDR1 is KGHSH, CDR2 LQKENI. CDR3 coding DNA: TGTGCCAGCTCACCTCTGGGACAGGGGATAGCCGACGAGCAGTACTTC. Its protein is CASSPLGQGIADEQYF.

The CDR3 region has the DNA TGTGCCAGCAGCCCGGTAGGAACTAGCGAGCAGTACTTC. Translated: CASSPVGTSEQYF. The rearrangement joins TRBV5-6 to TRBJ2-7; D possibly corresponds to TRBD2 (5 bases). This CDR3 is built from 13 residues. CDR1 SGHDT and CDR2 YYEEEE come from the germline V gene. The ends were cut back, 4 bases at V and 6 bases at J, with 14 bases in the middle.

This clone was seen just once. This chain connects TRBV7-8 to TRBJ2-5; possibly TRBD1 or TRBD2 for D (5 bases each). This CDR3 region has 13 residues. V dropped 3 bases and J dropped 4 bases, with 9 bases sitting between them. Germline lookup yields CDR1 SGHVS and CDR2 FQNEAQ. This CDR3 reads CASSFSGAETQYF. Here the CDR3 DNA reads TGTGCCAGCAGCTTCTCCGGGGCAGAGACCCAGTACTTC.

The genes are TRBV4-1 and TRBJ1-5; no clear D gene. The CDR3 loop spans 16 amino acids. Per the germline V gene, CDR1 is MGHRA and CDR2 is YSYEKL. The V end lost 0 bases, the J end lost 2 bases, and 11 bases lay between the germline ends. Here the CDR3 reads CASSQEHTAGNQPQHF. In nucleotides, the CDR3 is TGCGCCAGCAGCCAAGAGCACACCGCGGGCAATCAGCCCCAGCATTTT.

The chain combines TRBV5-4 with TRBJ2-5, with D perhaps matching TRBD1 (6 bases). Trimming cost V 4 bases and J 2 bases, with 12 bases left between them. The CDR3 covers 14 residues. From germline, CDR1 is SGHNT and CDR2 YYREEE (reference sequence). DNA of the CDR3: TGTGCCAGCAGCACGAGGACAGCTCAAGAGACCCAGTACTTC. Translating it yields CASSTRTAQETQYF.

The CDR3 bases are TGTGCCAGCAGCTTATGGGCGGGTGTTGAGAATTCACCCCTCCACTTT. Amino acid sequence: CASSLWAGVENSPLHF. The V and J genes are TRBV11-2 and TRBJ1-6; D is unclear. Between the trimmed V and J ends, which lost 2 bases and 7 bases, there was a span of 15 bases. The CDR3 totals 16 residues. The germline gives CDR1 SGHAT, CDR2 FQNNGV. The full variable domain, rest sourced from reference TRBV11-2 and TRBJ1-6, is EAGVAQSPRYKIIEKRQSVAFWCNPISGHATLYWYQQILGQGPKLLIQFQNNGVVDDSQLPKDRFSAERLKGVDSTLKIQPAKLEDSAVYLCASSLWAGVENSPLHFGNGTRLTVT.

V gene TRBV6-5 combines with J gene TRBJ2-1, with TRBD2 identical over 9 bases. Germline-derived CDR1 and CDR2 are MNHEY and SVGAGI. CDR3 length: 15 residues. V lost 8 bases to trimming and J lost 4 bases; unmatched junction nucleotides: 9. The CDR3 region is CASPRGREGYNEQFF. CDR3 nucleotides: TGTGCCAGCCCGCGGGGGCGGGAGGGGTACAATGAGCAGTTCTTC.

This rearrangement joins TRBV30 to TRBJ1-4, with D unclear. V gave up 2 bases and J gave up 8 bases, with 9 bases separating them. Germline CDR1 reads GTSNPN; CDR2 reads SVGIG (reference sequence). The CDR3 totals 12 residues. CDR3 sequence reads: CAWSPLTEKLFF. In DNA form, the CDR3 reads TGTGCCTGGAGTCCACTGACCGAAAAACTGTTTTTT.

This rearrangement joins TRBV25-1 to TRBJ1-1; 7 bases match TRBD1. Germline V gives CDR1 MGHDK, CDR2 SYGVNS. Trimming cost V 3 bases and J 1 base; bases outside gene matches: 2. The CDR3 spans 14 residues. CDR3 amino acids: CASSDRDRNTEAFF. The CDR3 nucleotides read TGTGCCAGCAGTGATCGGGACAGGAACACTGAAGCTTTCTTT.

This clone was recorded a few times. The V call is TRBV5-4, the J call TRBJ2-5; 14 nucleotides line up with TRBD2. Germline values: CDR1 SGHNT, CDR2 YYREEE (reference sequence). J gave up 4 bases and V 2 bases, and 7 bases lay outside the gene matches. CDR3 size: 17 residues. This CDR3 is CASSFRTSGRSLETQYF. The DNA for the CDR3 is TGTGCCAGCAGCTTCAGGACTAGCGGGAGGTCTCTAGAGACCCAGTACTTC.

The count of this clone is one. In DNA form, the CDR3 reads TGTGCCACCAGCAGAGATCGTGGCCAGAACAATCAGCCCCAGCATTTT. This encodes CATSRDRGQNNQPQHF. The chain combines TRBV15 with TRBJ1-5; D is undetermined. With 0 bases removed from V and 3 bases from J, the gap between germline ends came to 12 bases. Germline lookup yields CDR1 LNHNV and CDR2 YYDKDF (reference sequence). The CDR3 covers 16 residues.

The chain joins TRBV9 to TRBJ2-5; D is uncertain. The CDR3 extends over 15 amino acids. Germline assignment: CDR1 SGDLS and CDR2 YYNGEE. V lost 4 bases to trimming and J lost 6 bases, with 19 bases between them. The CDR3: CASSSSEKARKTQYF. Here the CDR3 DNA reads TGTGCCAGCAGCTCTAGTGAAAAGGCTAGGAAGACCCAGTACTTC.

This CDR3 is CAWSPGLWNAYEQYF. The CDR3 bases are TGTGCCTGGAGTCCGGGACTTTGGAACGCCTACGAGCAGTACTTC. V and J are TRBV30 and TRBJ2-7; D perhaps matches TRBD2 (6 bases). Germline values: CDR1 GTSNPN, CDR2 SVGIG (reference sequence). The CDR3 runs to 15 residues. Trimming removed 2 bases from V and 2 bases from J, with 16 bases in between.

This clone was counted a single time. The V and J genes are TRBV6-1 and TRBJ1-5; D is uncertain. This CDR3 is 14 amino acids long. V was clipped by 5 bases and J by 0 bases, with 8 bases between them. Germline lookup yields CDR1 MNHNS and CDR2 SASEGT. The CDR3 region is CASSKLNSNQPQHF. The CDR3 DNA follows: TGTGCCAGCAGTAAATTAAATAGCAATCAGCCCCAGCATTTT.

A single count supports this clone. The chain employs TRBV15 and TRBJ1-2; D is unresolved. V was pared by 0 bases and J by 2 bases, with 7 bases between. This CDR3 is built from 14 residues. Germline assignment: CDR1 LNHNV and CDR2 YYDKDF (reference sequence). CDR3 DNA sequence: TGTGCCACCAGCAGAGACAGACCAAACTATGGCTACACCTTC. Translated: CATSRDRPNYGYTF. Filled out from reference TRBV15 and TRBJ1-2, the complete variable domain reads DAMVIQNPRYQVTQFGKPVTLSCSQTLNHNVMYWYQQKSSQAPKLLFHYYDKDFNNEADTPDNFQSRRPNTSFCFLDIRSPGLGDTAMYLCATSRDRPNYGYTFGSGTRLTVV.

This clone is classed as medium-sized (0.01 to 0.1%). This sequence joins TRBV19 and TRBJ2-5; 8 bases agree with TRBD1. Trimming removed 3 bases from V and 4 bases from J; junction bases left unmatched: 4. CDR3 length: 14 amino acids. Per the germline V gene, CDR1 is LNHDA and CDR2 is SQIVND (reference sequence). Here the CDR3 reads CASSIKQGVETQYF. The CDR3 bases are TGTGCCAGTAGTATTAAACAGGGGGTAGAGACCCAGTACTTC.

J is TRBJ2-7 and V is TRBV28, with TRBD2 as a possible D gene (6 bases). The CDR3 is made up of 16 amino acids. CDR1 and CDR2 (germline): MDHEN, SYDVKM. Trimming left V 4 bases short and J 3 bases short, with 19 bases between. This CDR3 is CASSSSGLATHYEQYF. In DNA form, the CDR3 reads TGTGCCAGCAGTTCCTCCGGGCTAGCGACCCACTACGAGCAGTACTTC. The whole variable domain, filled in from reference TRBV28 and TRBJ2-7, reads DVKVTQSSRYLVKRTGEKVFLECVQDMDHENMFWYRQDPGLGLRLIYFSYDVKMKEKGDIPEGYSVSREKKERFSLILESASTNQTSMYLCASSSSGLATHYEQYFGPGTRLTVT.

Points on this clone: At one end, the junction sequence differs from germline, possibly due to a read error. V usage is TRBV5-1 and J usage is TRBJ2-7; D might be TRBD1 or TRBD2, each matching 6 bases. Germline values: CDR1 SGHRS, CDR2 YFSETQ. The CDR3 is 15 amino acids. CDR3 DNA sequence: TGCGCCCGCAGCTTGGAGGGCCCGGGGGCGGGGGAGCAGTACTTC. It yields the protein CARSLEGPGAGEQYF.

V and J are TRBV7-7 and TRBJ2-3; TRBD1 matches 11 bases. The CDR3 length is 15 residues. V lost 0 bases and J lost 6; bases outside the gene matches: 2. Germline values: CDR1 SSHAT, CDR2 FNYEAQ (reference sequence). The CDR3 sequence: CASSLAGTGGDTQYF. The CDR3 DNA reads as TGTGCCAGCAGCTTAGCCGGGACAGGGGGTGATACGCAGTATTTT.

The V gene is TRBV5-1, the J gene TRBJ1-2, with TRBD1 as a possible D gene (6 bases). The germline V gene has CDR1 SGHRS and CDR2 YFSETQ. V lost 2 bases and J lost 6, with 14 bases in between. The CDR3 length is 14 residues. CDR3 sequence (DNA): TGCGCCAGCAGCTTCACAGGGAAGGTTGATGGCTACACCTTC. The encoded protein is CASSFTGKVDGYTF.

The CDR3 nucleotides are TGTGCCAGCAGTTTGAACACCGGGGAGCTGTTTTTT. Its protein product is CASSLNTGELFF. V and J are TRBV28 and TRBJ2-2; no firm D call. The CDR3 has 12 residues. CDR1 and CDR2 from the germline V gene are MDHEN and SYDVKM. V shed 3 bases and J shed 1 base, with 0 bases lying between them.

The chain links TRBV6-6 to TRBJ1-4; 9 positions match TRBD1. The CDR3 sequence is 14 residues long. V gave up 4 bases and J gave up 13 bases; unmatched junction bases: 10. Germline V gene lookup returns CDR1 MNHNY and CDR2 SVGAGI (reference sequence). This CDR3 is CASSSSTDRGGLFF. The CDR3 region has the DNA TGTGCCAGCAGTTCGTCGACGGACAGGGGAGGACTGTTTTTT.